This T cell receptor beta chain was sequenced in a study of OX40 agonist ivuxolimab in advanced cancers. Study overall: Partial responses occurred in Three dose-escalation patients, one with hepatocellular carcinoma and two with cutaneous melanoma.

Produced via immunoSEQ multiplex PCR; TCRdb's table is partial and in-frame only. The data contain some 80,000 clones, more than 90% of them singletons. The V segment lost 4 bases and the J segment 6 bases; nucleotides outside the gene matches: 6. Germline-derived CDR1 and CDR2 are SGHNT and YYREEE (reference sequence). The CDR3 is 14 amino acids. The starting material was CD4+ or CD8+ T cells sorted from blood, obtained in a trial of the OX40 agonist ivuxolimab. The sequence derives from an adult with an advanced solid tumor such as melanoma, head and neck, liver or kidney cancer. The V and J genes are TRBV5-4 and TRBJ1-2, with TRBD1 identical over 10 bases. The CDR3 spells CASSPDRGLDGYTF. Here the CDR3 DNA reads TGTGCCAGCAGCCCGGACAGGGGGTTGGATGGCTACACCTTC. The full variable domain, its missing parts supplied by reference TRBV5-4 and TRBJ1-2, is ETGVTQSPTHLIKTRGQQVTLRCSSQSGHNTVSWYQQALGQGPQFIFQYYREEENGRGNFPPRFSGLQFPNYSSELNVNALELDDSALYLCASSPDRGLDGYTFGSGTRLTVV.